This paragraph covers one TCR beta chain sequence. Its recognized antigen is unknown. No base qualities exist here, and no much larger clone lies one base off it. The source of the sample is a study of cytomegalovirus exposure and HLA in healthy donors (dated 2017 in TCRdb). About the study as a whole: In an earlier analysis of fewer than 750 of the donors, around 300 Gb of sequence data and 95 million to 130 million unique TCR beta sequences from 180 million or so T cells were reported. Roughly 300 gigabases of sequencing data and 70 million to 85 million unique TCR sequences were included in an early release covering over 600 HLA-typed donors. Of the 300 to 500 genotyped donors, 81% were placed in the genetic ancestry cluster associated with self-reported Caucasian donors. The aim of the study was to test whether cataloging public T cell receptors could identify signatures of past pathogen exposure. Using immunosequencing, the study profiled T cell repertoires from around 670 subjects and related those repertoires to cytomegalovirus serostatus. A separate validation cohort of over a hundred different subjects was used in addition to the roughly 670-subject first cohort. High-throughput TCR immunosequencing, statistical association of individual TCRs with disease status, and machine learning were combined to predict cytomegalovirus infection status. To study patterns of TCR occurrence, a later analysis re-analyzed previously published TCR beta repertoires from 666 donors and added high-resolution HLA genotyping. Rather than drawing on any new phenotypic data, the later analysis identified candidate immune exposures from TCR beta sequences and the way those sequences occurred across donors. To decide whether each TCR beta V gene segment behaved as functional or pseudogenic, an earlier analysis of some 600 of the donors relied on high-throughput TCR beta sequencing. Donor age, sex, ethnicity and CMV serostatus were compiled alongside the repertoire data. Genome-wide SNP genotypes for about 55% of the roughly 670 donors were used in a later genetic analysis, which treated that subset as a discovery cohort. Every discovery cohort repertoire had been produced on one sequencing platform. HLA typing covered class I and class II loci at four-digit resolution. The number of donors typed differed by locus, with about 629-640 for A, B, C, DRB1 and DQB1, over 500 for DQA1, 600 to 610 for DPA1, and over 400 for DPB1. Roughly five DR-DQ haplotypes were treated as single units for association and clustering because of strong linkage in the cohort. Across 300 to 400 genotyped donors of the cohort, an average of approximately 240,000 unique TCR beta nucleotide sequences per donor were sequenced, and 15% to 20% of those sequences were non-productive. Overall study outcomes, separate from this receptor: In the study, some 160 TCR beta chains were listed as associated with cytomegalovirus. A later analysis found that HLA-associated TCR beta chains were more clonally expanded and had lower generation probabilities than equally common non-associated chains. A further reported finding was that TCR beta sequences accurately predicted the HLA-A and HLA-B alleles for most subjects in the first cohort. Because counts were too low, roughly 17 rarely observed V segments, including chromosome 9 orphons, were left out of the earlier analysis of 587 of the donors. A later analysis found that most CMV-associated TCR beta chains appeared HLA-restricted, with HLA associations seemingly driven largely by CMV exposure. According to the authors, the approach could potentially be generalized to other disease states and immunological phenotypes. The only immune exposure information available for the cohort was CMV serostatus. The 87-base-pair reads could not distinguish some IMGT-functional V segments, including TRBV6-2 and TRBV6-3, so those segments were excluded. The classifier was reported to diagnose cytomegalovirus status with high specificity and sensitivity in both the original cohort and the validation cohort. Roughly uniform sequencing depth across donors was assumed in presence/absence analyses, although this assumption may not hold. Strong co-occurrence of HLA alleles, especially DR and DQ, made assigning TCR associations to individual alleles difficult. According to a later analysis, TCR association rates differed among HLA loci, with DRB1 alleles showing the most associated TCRs and HLA-C alleles showing the fewest. Correlated functional status among segregating V segments might reflect linkage disequilibrium, but an unknown experimental factor could not be ruled out. Only TCR beta chains were sequenced in this cohort, and the absence of alpha or paired-chain data limited detectable features. In a later analysis, several top co-occurrence clusters were reported to appear linked to parvovirus B19, influenza, CMV and Epstein-Barr virus. In vitro tests confirmed that a few of the cytomegalovirus-associated TCR beta chains recognize cytomegalovirus antigens. The sequencing pipeline was judged likely to have produced a cluster of highly shared sequence variants as a technical artifact. Because HLA typing was unavailable for some donors at each locus, only the typed subset was used in association tests. In a later genetic analysis, fewer N-insertions in productive TCRs were reported among donors in an Asian-associated ancestry cluster than the roughly 640-donor mean. Across donors, most TCR sequences were observed very rarely, whereas some public TCRs were present in many individuals. A later analysis associated 16,951 TCR beta sequences with specific HLA alleles at a false discovery rate of 0.05. In an earlier analysis of approximately 590 of the donors, most TCR beta V segments were observed in productive rearrangements about 90% or about 30% of the time, broadly matching IMGT annotations. A later genetic analysis associated a missense DCLRE1C variant with V-gene and J-gene trimming of TCR beta chains, and an independent cohort replicated the association.

The cohort consisted of 666 healthy bone marrow donors. All cohort members were sampled while nominally healthy, although unrecorded immune exposures were likely present. The donor was CMV seropositive and belonged to the group of more than 250 seropositive cohort members. A peripheral blood sample was provided by each donor, and peripheral blood mononuclear cells were used for TCR beta sequencing. The Qiagen DNeasy Blood Extraction Kit was used to extract genomic DNA from the blood cell samples. Library generation was performed with the immunoSEQ multiplex PCR assay. A mixture of 60 forward primers for TCR Vbeta segments and 13 reverse primers for TCR Jbeta segments was used in the multiplex PCR. The CDR3 region of rearranged TCR beta genes was amplified from genomic DNA with a multiplex PCR assay. The Illumina HiSeq System was used to sequence the amplified TCR beta libraries as 87-base-pair reads. The paper's processing steps were these. Across the 670 or so repertoires, a later analysis counted roughly 84 million unique TCR beta chains, about 10 million of which were shared by at least two donors. To remove PCR and sequencing errors, raw reads were error-corrected and collapsed into unique sequences using a nearest-neighbor algorithm that merged closely related sequences. CDR3 sequences were aligned to IMGT reference sequences to assign V, D and J gene segments. Each retained sequence needed at least a six-nucleotide match to both a V gene segment and a J gene segment. Rearrangements were classified as productive when the CDR3 lacked stop codons and remained in frame with V and J, and all other rearrangements were classified as non-productive. Following IMGT convention, CDR3 was defined as the stretch from the second conserved V-encoded cysteine to the conserved J-encoded phenylalanine. The earlier analysis of approximately 500 of the donors excluded sequences that lacked an unambiguous match to a single V gene segment. An earlier analysis of just under 600 of the donors called V segments functional above 56.7% productive rearrangements and segregating when the between-donor standard deviation exceeded 5%. To diagnose cytomegalovirus status from the catalog of TCR beta chain sequences, a statistical classification framework was built. In a later analysis, TCR nucleotide sequences were compared against IMGT/GENE-DB human TR gene sequences so that V and J genes could be assigned. In a later analysis, CDR3 sequences and most-parsimonious VDJ recombination scenarios were assigned using the TCRdist pipeline. A later analysis defined each TCR beta chain by its CDR3 amino acid sequence plus V-gene family, and excluded reads lacking a unique V-gene family. To address suspected cross-contamination and a sequencing artifact, a later analysis removed approximately 590 highly shared, low-generation-probability nucleotide sequences. In a later analysis, a clonal expansion index was calculated for each public chain from normalized within-repertoire ranks of inferred template counts. Generation probabilities in a later analysis came from a VDJ recombination model fitted to out-of-frame rearrangements, and those results were checked against IGoR. A later analysis scored TCR-TCR, TCR-HLA and TCR-CMV co-occurrence with hypergeometric tests, applying a repertoire-size bias correction to TCR pairs. False discovery rates were estimated in a later analysis by permuting HLA or CMV assignments 20 times. In a later analysis, co-occurring TCRs were grouped using DBSCAN, with TCRdist sequence similarity added in when clustering inside HLA-allele-positive subsets. Co-occurrence clustering excluded repertoires with fewer than 30,000 or more than 120,000 public chains, plus five with anomalous nucleotide sharing. Drawn from immuneACCESS, this table holds only the in-frame rearrangements with V and J called that TCRdb kept. Clones are partly lost; checked studies trace under half to an unresolved V gene and leave the rest unexplained. For V, J and clone size, that table is used; D and trimming come from the DNA. The sample data list more than 90,000 clones, and around 76% of these were observed just once. The ten largest clones capture roughly 6.9% of the sample.

Inclusive of the bounding cysteine and phenylalanine, the CDR3 is 13 residues long. Only CDR3 DNA is held: 39 bases, read in frame from base 1. The germline V gene gives CDR1 as SGHAT and CDR2 as FQNNGV. V sheds 4 bases and J sheds 4 bases, leaving 9 bases between their ends. The V and J genes are TRBV11-2 and TRBJ2-3, with TRBD1 as a weak D call on 5 bases. Sequenced sample: PBMCs. The receptor was derived from a man aged 35 to 55 in good health and CMV-seropositive. CDR3 region: CASSSQGADTQYF. The DNA sequence is as follows: TGTGCCAGCAGCTCCCAAGGGGCAGATACGCAGTATTTT. Supplemented by the reference TRBV11-2 and TRBJ2-3 proteins around the CDR3, the complete variable domain is EAGVAQSPRYKIIEKRQSVAFWCNPISGHATLYWYQQILGQGPKLLIQFQNNGVVDDSQLPKDRFSAERLKGVDSTLKIQPAKLEDSAVYLCASSSQGADTQYFGPGTRLTVL.